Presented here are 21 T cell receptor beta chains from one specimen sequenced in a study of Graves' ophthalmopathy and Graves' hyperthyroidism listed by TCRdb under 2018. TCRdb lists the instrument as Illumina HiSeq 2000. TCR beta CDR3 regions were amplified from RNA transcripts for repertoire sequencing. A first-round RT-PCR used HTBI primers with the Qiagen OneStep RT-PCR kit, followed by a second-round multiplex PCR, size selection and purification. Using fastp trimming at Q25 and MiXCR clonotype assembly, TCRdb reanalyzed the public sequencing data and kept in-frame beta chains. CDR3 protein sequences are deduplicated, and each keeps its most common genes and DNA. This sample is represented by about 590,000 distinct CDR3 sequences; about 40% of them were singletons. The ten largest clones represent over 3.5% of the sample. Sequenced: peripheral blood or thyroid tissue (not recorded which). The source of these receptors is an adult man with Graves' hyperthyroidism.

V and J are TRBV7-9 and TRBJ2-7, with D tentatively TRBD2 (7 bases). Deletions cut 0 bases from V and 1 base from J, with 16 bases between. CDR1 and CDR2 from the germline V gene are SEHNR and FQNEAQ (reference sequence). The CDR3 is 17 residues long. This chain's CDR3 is CASSLAGGTRWSYEQYF. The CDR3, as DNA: TGTGCCAGCAGCTTAGCGGGAGGGACAAGGTGGTCCTACGAGCAGTACTTC.

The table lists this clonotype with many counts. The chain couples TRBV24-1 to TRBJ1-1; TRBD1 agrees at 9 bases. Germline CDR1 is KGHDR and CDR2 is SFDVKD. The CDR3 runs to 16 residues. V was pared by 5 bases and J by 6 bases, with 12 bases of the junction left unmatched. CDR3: CATSGADRGGGAEAFF. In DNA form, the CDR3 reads TGTGCCACCAGTGGGGCGGACAGGGGAGGAGGCGCTGAAGCTTTCTTT.

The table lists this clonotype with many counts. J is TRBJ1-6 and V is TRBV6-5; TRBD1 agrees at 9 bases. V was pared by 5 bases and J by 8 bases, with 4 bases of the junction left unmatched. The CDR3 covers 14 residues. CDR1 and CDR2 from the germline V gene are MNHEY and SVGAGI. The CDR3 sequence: CASSRDRADSPLHF. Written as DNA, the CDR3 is TGTGCCAGCAGTCGGGACAGGGCTGATTCACCCCTCCACTTT.

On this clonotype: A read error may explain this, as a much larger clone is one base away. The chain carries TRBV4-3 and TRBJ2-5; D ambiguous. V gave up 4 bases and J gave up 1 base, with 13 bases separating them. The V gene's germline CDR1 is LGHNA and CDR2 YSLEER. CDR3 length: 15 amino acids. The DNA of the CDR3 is TGCGCCAGCAGCCCCGAGCAGGAGCGCCAAGAGACCCAGTACTTC. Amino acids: CASSPEQERQETQYF.

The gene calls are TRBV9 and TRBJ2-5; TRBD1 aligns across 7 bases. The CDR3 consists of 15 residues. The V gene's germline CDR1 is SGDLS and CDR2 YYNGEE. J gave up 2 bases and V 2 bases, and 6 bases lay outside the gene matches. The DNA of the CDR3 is TGTGCCAGCAGCGTTGCGACAGGGATTCAAGAGACCCAGTACTTC. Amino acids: CASSVATGIQETQYF.

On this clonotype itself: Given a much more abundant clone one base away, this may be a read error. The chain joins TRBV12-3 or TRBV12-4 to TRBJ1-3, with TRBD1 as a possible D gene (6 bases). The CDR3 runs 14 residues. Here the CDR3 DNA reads TGTGCCAGCAGGCGACAGGTCTCTGGAAGCACCATATATTTT. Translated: CASRRQVSGSTIYF.

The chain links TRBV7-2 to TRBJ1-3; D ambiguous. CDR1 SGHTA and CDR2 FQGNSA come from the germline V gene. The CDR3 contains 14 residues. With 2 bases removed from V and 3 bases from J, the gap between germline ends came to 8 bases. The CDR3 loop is CASSLRVYGNTIYF. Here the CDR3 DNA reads TGTGCCAGCAGCTTACGGGTGTATGGAAACACCATATATTTT.

CDR3 region: CAALPDDSYEQYF. CDR3 in DNA: TGTGCCGCCCTCCCCGACGACTCCTACGAGCAGTACTTC. The chain joins TRBV10-3 to TRBJ2-7; D is unclear. This CDR3 is 13 amino acids long. V dropped 11 bases and J dropped 0 bases, with 14 bases sitting between them. Germline CDR1 reads ENHRY; CDR2 reads SYGVKD.

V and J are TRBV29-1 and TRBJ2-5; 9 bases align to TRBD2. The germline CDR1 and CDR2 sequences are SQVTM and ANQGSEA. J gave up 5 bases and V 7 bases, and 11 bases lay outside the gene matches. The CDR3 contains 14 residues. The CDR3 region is CSELGLAGRETQYF. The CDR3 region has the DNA TGCAGCGAATTGGGACTAGCCGGGCGGGAGACCCAGTACTTC.

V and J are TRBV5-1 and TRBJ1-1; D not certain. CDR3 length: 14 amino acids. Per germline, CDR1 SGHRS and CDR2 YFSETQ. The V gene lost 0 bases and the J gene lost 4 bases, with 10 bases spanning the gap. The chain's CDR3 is CASSLDAYGTEAFF. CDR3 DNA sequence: TGCGCCAGCAGCTTGGATGCTTATGGCACTGAAGCTTTCTTT.

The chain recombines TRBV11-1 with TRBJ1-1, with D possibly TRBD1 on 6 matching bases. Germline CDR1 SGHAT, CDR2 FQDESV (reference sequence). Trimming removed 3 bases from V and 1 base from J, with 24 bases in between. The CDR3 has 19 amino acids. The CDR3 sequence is CASSLRFAGVAGENTEAFF. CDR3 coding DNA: TGTGCCAGCAGCTTGAGGTTCGCAGGGGTCGCTGGAGAGAACACTGAAGCTTTCTTT.

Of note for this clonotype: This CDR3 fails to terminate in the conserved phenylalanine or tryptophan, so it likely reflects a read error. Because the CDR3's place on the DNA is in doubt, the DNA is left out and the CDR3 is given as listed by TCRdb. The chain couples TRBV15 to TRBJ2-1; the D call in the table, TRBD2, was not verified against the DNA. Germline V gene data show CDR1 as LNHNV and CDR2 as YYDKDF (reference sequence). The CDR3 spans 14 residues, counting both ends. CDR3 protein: CATSRGELADHKAV.

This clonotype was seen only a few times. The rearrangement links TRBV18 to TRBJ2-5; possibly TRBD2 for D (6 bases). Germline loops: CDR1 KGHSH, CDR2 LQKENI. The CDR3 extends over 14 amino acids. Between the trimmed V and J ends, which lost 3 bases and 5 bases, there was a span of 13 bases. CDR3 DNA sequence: TGTGCCAGCTCACCCGGAGGGAGAAAGGAGACCCAGTACTTC. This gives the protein CASSPGGRKETQYF.

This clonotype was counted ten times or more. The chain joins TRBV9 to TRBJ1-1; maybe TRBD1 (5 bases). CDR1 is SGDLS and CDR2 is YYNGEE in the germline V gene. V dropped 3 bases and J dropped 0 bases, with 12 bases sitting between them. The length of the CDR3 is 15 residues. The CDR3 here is CASSGPAGLNTEAFF. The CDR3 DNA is TGTGCCAGCAGCGGCCCCGCAGGGTTGAACACTGAAGCTTTCTTT.

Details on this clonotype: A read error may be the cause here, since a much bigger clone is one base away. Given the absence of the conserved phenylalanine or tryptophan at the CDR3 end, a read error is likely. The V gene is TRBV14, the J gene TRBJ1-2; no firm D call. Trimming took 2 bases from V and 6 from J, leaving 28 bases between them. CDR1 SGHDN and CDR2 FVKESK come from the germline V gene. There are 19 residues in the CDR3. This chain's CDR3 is CASSQSRLGRARFSNGYTL. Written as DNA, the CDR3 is TGTGCCAGCAGCCAAAGCAGACTTGGGAGGGCGCGGTTCTCGAATGGCTACACCCTC.

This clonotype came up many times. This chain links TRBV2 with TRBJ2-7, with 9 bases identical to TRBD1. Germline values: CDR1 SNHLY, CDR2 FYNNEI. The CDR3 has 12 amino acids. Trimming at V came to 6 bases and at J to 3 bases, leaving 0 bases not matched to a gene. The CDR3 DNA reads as TGTGCCAGCAGGGACAGGGGCTACGAGCAGTACTTC. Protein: CASRDRGYEQYF.

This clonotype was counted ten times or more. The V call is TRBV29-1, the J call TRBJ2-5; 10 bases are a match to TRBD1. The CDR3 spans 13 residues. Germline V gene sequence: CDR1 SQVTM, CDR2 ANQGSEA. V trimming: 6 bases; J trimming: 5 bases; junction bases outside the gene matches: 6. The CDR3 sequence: CSVRQGAMETQYF. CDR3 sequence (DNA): TGCAGCGTACGACAGGGGGCGATGGAGACCCAGTACTTC.

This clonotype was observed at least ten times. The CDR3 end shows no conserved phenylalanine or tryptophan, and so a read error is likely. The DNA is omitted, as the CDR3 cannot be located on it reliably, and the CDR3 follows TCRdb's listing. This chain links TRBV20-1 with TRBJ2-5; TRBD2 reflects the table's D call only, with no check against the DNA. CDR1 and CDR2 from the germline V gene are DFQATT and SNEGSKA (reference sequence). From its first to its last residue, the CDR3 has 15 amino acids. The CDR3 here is CSALHPSRLSGPQVL.

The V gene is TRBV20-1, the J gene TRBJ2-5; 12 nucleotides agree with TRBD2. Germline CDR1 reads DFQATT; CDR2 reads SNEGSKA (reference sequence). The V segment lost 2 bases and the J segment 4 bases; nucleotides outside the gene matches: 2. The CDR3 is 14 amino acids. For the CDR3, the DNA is TGCAGTGCTAGACCGGGACTAGCGGGAGAGACCCAGTACTTC. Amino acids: CSARPGLAGETQYF.

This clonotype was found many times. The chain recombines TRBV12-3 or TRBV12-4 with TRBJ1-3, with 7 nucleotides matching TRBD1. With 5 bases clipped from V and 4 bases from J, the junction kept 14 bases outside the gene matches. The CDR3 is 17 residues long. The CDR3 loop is CASSKIQGERSGNTIYF. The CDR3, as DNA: TGTGCCAGCAGTAAAATCCAGGGGGAGAGGTCCGGAAACACCATATATTTT.

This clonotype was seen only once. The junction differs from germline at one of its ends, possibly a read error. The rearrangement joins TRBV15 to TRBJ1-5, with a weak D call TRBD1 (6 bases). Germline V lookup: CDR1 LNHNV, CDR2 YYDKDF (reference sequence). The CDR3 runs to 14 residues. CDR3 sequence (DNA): TGTACCACCTGCAGGGGCCAGACCCGGCAGCCCCAGCATTTT. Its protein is CTTCRGQTRQPQHF.